This TCR beta chain was captured in a study of identical twins. TCRdb reanalysed the 5' RACE reads using MiXCR and keeps one entry per CDR3 protein. This sample has around 690,000 distinct CDR3 sequences, with 20% to 25% found just once. Points from the study as a whole: Beta out-of-frame sequences showed weaker excess twin sharing.

V was clipped by 4 bases and J by 12 bases, with 16 bases between them. The CDR3 extends over 13 amino acids. Germline CDR1 MNHEY, CDR2 SVGAGI. Remarks on this clonotype: Its antigen is not identified.

In addition, the sample was reused for a study of T cells expressing NK-cell markers. That publication notes: Beta-chain profiling covered CD3+CD56+NKG2C+, CD3+CD56+NKG2C- and CD3+CD56-NKG2C+ sorted subsets.

The sequencing sample was made of PBMCs. The rearrangement links TRBV6-5 to TRBJ2-1, with a weak D call TRBD1 (5 bases). The sequence derives from a young woman in good health. The CDR3 bases are TGTGCCAGCAGTTCGGGCAGGACAAATTTGCAGTTCTTC. Amino acid sequence: CASSSGRTNLQFF.